The entry that follows covers one T cell receptor (beta chain) sequence. The antigen is unknown. The sample originates from a study of shared clonotypes between healthy human individuals. Across the study: Donors were two women and a few men aged 18 to 49. CD4 naive cells filled three plates per donor, CD4 memory three, CD8 naive two and CD8 memory one. Study-wide results and limits: With few donors, the genetic and exposure-history diversity represented was limited.

Replicate PCRs run on sorted subsets employed 200 to 250 ng DNA, roughly 30,000 T cell genomes. Clones were sequenced by immunoSEQ multiplex PCR, and TCRdb holds only the in-frame ones, with some missing. The sample consists of around 1 million clones, 76% of them appearing once. The CDR3 contains 13 residues. Germline assignment: CDR1 LNHDA and CDR2 SQIVND (reference sequence). Between the trimmed V and J ends, which lost 1 base and 6 bases, there was a span of 10 bases. This TCR came from a man between 18 and 29 years old in good health. Sequencing input: memory CD4+ T cells sorted from blood. Noted subset: CD45RA-negative fraction. This chain joins TRBV19 and TRBJ2-7; D is unclear. CDR3 in amino acids: CASSIGRQTEQYF. The CDR3 region has the DNA TGTGCCAGTAGTATAGGACGGCAGACCGAGCAGTACTTC.